Listed below are T cell receptor beta chains from one sample, sequenced in a study of blood T cell repertoires in COVID-19. Profiling relied on immunoSEQ multiplex PCR, and the TCRdb table lists in-frame clones only, not all of them. Here the sample spans roughly 360,000 clones, 88% being singletons. The source material was PBMCs or T cells enriched from blood (not recorded which). These receptor sequences come from a woman in her 30s with acute COVID-19. The conserved cysteine and the conserved F or W are not part of the CDR3 here. The order of the fields is V gene, CDR3 protein.

TRBV6-2/TRBV6-3	ASSYPGQSVG
TRBV5-1	ASSFSPLRGGEQY
TRBV11-1	ASSLDAGVGTYEQY
TRBV3-1/TRBV3-2	ASSQDLGTNTDTQY
TRBV7-8	AAGWSYEQY
TRBV7-2	ASSSGLAGGLAKNIQY
TRBV10-2	ASSESDRLGGSPLH
TRBV10-1	ASSERLAVPDTQY
TRBV28	ASTASGETDTQY
TRBV19	ASSPKRTSYEQY
TRBV7-8	ASSLGNGGALDEQY
TRBV7-8	ASSPNTDTQY
TRBV2	ASRNDRDTY
TRBV9	ASSPSGTTTEAF
TRBV19	ASSIVGGSGGYT
TRBV10-3	AIRVAGGTDTQY
TRBV3-1/TRBV3-2	ASSQEPEGLYGYT
TRBV30	AWKTGGNSPLH
TRBV19	ASSIGLAGANVLT
TRBV7-6	ASSLVPRDRGYYSNQPQH
TRBV7-2	ASSLGSAGNNEQF
TRBV11-1	ASSLFAGSEQY
TRBV20-1	SASFGRDRGAF
TRBV7-9	ASSSRRGAGLPYEQY
TRBV5-6	ASSFLGPEAGLF
TRBV27	ASSLTGVNTEAF
TRBV2	ASSETGSTYEQY
TRBV3-1/TRBV3-2	ASSRVPGTSTDTQY
TRBV4-1	ASSQNSGGNIQY
TRBV13	ASSPQRYSYEQY
TRBV7-2	ASSIRRTSGSHNEQF